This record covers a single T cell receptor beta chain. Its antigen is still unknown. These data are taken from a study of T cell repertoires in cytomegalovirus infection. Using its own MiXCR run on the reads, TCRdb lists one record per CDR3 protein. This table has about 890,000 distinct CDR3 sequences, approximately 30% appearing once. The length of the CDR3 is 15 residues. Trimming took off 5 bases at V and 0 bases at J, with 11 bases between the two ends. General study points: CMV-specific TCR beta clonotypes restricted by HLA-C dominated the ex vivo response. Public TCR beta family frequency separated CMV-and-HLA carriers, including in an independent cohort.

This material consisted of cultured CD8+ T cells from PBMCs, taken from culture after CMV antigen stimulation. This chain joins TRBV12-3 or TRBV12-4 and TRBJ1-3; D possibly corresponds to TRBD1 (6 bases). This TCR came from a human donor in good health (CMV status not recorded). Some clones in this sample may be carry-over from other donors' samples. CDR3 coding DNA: TGTGCCAGCAGTGAGACAGGTTTCTCTGGAAACACCATATATTTT. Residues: CASSETGFSGNTIYF.